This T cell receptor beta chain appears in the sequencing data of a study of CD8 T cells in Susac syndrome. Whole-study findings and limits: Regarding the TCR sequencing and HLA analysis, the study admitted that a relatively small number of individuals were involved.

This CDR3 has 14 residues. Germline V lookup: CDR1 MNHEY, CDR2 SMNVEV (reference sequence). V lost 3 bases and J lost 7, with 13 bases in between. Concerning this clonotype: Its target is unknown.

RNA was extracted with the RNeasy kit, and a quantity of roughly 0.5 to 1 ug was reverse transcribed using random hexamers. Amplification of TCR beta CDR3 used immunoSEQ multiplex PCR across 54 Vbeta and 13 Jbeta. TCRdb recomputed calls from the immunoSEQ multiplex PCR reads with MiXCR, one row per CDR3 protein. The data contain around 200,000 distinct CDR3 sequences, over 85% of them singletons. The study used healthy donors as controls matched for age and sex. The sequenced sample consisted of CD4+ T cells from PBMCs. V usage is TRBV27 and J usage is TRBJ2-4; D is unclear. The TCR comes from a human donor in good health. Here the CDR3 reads CASSLNRAGNIQYF. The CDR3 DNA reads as TGTGCCAGCAGTTTGAACCGCGCTGGGAACATTCAGTACTTC.